The TCR beta chain under discussion was sequenced for a study of PD-1 blockade in classical Hodgkin lymphoma. Turning to this clone: The target antigen is unknown.

The CDR3 consists of 15 residues. Trimming took 5 bases from V and 3 from J, leaving 16 bases between them. CDR1 is KGHSH and CDR2 is LQKENI in the germline V gene. Time point reported: cycle 4 day 1 (C4D1), after less than 7 weeks of nivolumab. Brentuximab vedotin exposure varied, and every patient relapsed after autologous stem cell transplantation. It was by magnetic negative selection that CD4+ T cells were purified from thawed PBMCs. Study-level findings and limits: Anyone who began nivolumab under 1 year after ASCT was excluded.

Using immunoSEQ multiplex PCR, the repertoire was profiled, and TCRdb retains in-frame clones only, with some absent. The data show tens of thousands of clones, around three quarters seen once. The chain carries TRBV18 and TRBJ2-5, with D perhaps matching TRBD2 (6 bases). The sequence came from a human donor with classical Hodgkin lymphoma. Sequenced here: CD4+ T cells from blood, sampled before the fourth cycle of nivolumab. The CDR3: CASSYIPRGKETQYF. CDR3 sequence (DNA): TGTGCCAGCTCATACATACCCCGGGGGAAAGAGACCCAGTACTTC.